This paragraph covers one T cell receptor (beta chain) sequence. This may stem from a read error, because a much larger clone lies one nucleotide away. Germline CDR1 DFQATT, CDR2 SNEGSKA (reference sequence). This CDR3 comprises 12 residues. This record comes from a study of neurological immune-mediated disorders. A single record per CDR3 protein comes from TCRdb applying MiXCR to the 5' RACE reads. This sample carries more than 75,000 distinct CDR3 sequences, around a tenth of them seen once, and the ten largest clones take about 1.8%. The sequence came from a man aged 40-50 years in good health. This chain joins TRBV20-1 and TRBJ2-1; D is undetermined. Sequencing was done on a sample of PBMCs. The CDR3 DNA follows: TGCAGTGCTAGAAATTCGGGCAATGAGCAGTTATTC. It is translated as CSARNSGNEQLF.